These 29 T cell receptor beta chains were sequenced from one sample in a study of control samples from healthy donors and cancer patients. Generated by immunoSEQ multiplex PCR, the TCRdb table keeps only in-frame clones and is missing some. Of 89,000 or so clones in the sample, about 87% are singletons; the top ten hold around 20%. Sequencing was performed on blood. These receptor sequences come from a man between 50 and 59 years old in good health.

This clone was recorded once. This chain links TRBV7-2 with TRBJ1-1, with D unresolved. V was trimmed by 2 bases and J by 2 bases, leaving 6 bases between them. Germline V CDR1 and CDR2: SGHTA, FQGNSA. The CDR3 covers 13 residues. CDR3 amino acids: CASSLNFNTEAFF. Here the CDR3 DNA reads TGTGCCAGCAGCTTAAACTTTAACACTGAAGCTTTCTTT.

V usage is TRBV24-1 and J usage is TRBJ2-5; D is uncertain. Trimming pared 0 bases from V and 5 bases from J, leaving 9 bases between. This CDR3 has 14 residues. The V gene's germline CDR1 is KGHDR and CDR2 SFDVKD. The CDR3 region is CATSDLQAGETQYF. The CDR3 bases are TGTGCCACCAGTGATTTGCAGGCCGGGGAGACCCAGTACTTC.

In nucleotides, the CDR3 is TGTGCCAGCAGCTTAGACGGCTCGGCCGGGGAGCTGTTTTTT. This codes for CASSLDGSAGELFF. This chain uses TRBV11-3 with TRBJ2-2; D gene ambiguous. Trimming removed 0 bases at V and 6 bases at J, with 8 bases between. The CDR3 runs to 14 residues. CDR1 is SGHNT, CDR2 YENEEA, per germline.

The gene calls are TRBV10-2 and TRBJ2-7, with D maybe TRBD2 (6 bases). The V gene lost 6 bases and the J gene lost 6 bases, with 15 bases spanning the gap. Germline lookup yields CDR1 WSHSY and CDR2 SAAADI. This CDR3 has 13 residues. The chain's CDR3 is CASSPGLTFEQYV. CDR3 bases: TGCGCCAGCAGCCCGGGACTCACCTTCGAGCAGTACGTC.

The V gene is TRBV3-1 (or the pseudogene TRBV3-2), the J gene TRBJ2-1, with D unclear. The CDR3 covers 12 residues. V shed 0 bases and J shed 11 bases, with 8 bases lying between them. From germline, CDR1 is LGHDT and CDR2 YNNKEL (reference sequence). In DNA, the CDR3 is TGTGCCAGCAGCCAAGATAGGACCCAGCAGTTCTTC. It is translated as CASSQDRTQQFF.

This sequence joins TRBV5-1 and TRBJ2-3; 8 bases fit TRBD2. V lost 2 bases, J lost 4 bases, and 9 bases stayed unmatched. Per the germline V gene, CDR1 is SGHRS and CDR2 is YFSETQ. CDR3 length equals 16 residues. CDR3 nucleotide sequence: TGCGCCAGCAGCTTTGGAGCGGGAGATAGGGCAGATACGCAGTATTTT. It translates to CASSFGAGDRADTQYF.

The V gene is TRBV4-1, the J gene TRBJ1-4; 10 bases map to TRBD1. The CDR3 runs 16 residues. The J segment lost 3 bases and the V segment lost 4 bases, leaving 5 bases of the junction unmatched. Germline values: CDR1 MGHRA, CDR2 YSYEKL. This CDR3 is CASSPGQGESNEKLFF. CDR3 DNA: TGCGCCAGCAGCCCAGGACAGGGGGAGTCTAATGAAAAACTGTTTTTT.

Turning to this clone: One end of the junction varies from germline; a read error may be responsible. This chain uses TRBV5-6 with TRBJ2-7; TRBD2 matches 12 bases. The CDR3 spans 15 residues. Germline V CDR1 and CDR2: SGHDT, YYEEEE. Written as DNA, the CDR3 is TGTGCCAGCAGCTCCACACCCTTCACTAGCGGGGGGACGAACTTC. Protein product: CASSSTPFTSGGTNF.

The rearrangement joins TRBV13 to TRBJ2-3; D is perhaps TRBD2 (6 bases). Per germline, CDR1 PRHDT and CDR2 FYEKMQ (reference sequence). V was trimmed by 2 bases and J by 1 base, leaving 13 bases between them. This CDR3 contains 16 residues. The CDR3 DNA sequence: TGTGCCAGCAGCTTATTCGCGGGGACCGGCACAGATACGCAGTATTTT. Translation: CASSLFAGTGTDTQYF.

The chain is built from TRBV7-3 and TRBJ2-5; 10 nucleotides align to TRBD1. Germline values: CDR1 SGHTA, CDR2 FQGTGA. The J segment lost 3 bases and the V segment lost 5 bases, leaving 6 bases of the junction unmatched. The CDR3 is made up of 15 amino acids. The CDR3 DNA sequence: TGTGCCAGCAGCCCATCCGGGACAGGGGAAGAGACCCAGTACTTC. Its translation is CASSPSGTGEETQYF.

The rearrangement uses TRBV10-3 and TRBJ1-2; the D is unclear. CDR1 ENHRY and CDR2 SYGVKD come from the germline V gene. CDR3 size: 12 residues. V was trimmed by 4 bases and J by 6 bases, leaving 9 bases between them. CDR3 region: CAISGGMDGYTF. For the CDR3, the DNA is TGTGCCATCAGTGGCGGGATGGATGGCTACACCTTC.

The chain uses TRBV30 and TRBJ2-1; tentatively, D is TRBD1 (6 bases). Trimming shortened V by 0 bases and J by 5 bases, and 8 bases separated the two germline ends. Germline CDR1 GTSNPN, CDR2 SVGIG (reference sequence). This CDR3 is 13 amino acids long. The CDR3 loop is CAWSVQGDNEQFF. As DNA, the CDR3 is TGTGCCTGGAGTGTACAGGGAGACAATGAGCAGTTCTTC.

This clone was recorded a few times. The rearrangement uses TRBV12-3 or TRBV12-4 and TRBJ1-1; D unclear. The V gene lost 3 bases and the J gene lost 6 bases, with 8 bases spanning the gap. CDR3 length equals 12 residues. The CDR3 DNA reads TGTGCCAGCAGTTTCGGGGTCGCTGAAGCTTTCTTT. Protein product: CASSFGVAEAFF.

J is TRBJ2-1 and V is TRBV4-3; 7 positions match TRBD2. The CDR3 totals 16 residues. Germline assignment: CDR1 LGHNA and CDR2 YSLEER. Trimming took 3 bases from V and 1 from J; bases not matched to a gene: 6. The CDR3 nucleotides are TGCGCCAGCAGCCATTTCGAGGGACTATCCTACAATGAGCAGTTCTTC. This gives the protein CASSHFEGLSYNEQFF.

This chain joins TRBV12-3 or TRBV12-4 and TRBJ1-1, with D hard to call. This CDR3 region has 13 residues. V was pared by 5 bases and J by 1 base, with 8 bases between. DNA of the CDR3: TGTGCCAGCAGTAGAACAGAGAACACTGAAGCTTTCTTT. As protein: CASSRTENTEAFF.

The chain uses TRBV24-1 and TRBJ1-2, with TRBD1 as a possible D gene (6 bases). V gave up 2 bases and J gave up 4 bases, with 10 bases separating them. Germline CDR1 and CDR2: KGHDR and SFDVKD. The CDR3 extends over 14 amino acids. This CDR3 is CATSDYRTAYGYTF. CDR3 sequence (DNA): TGTGCCACCAGTGATTATCGGACAGCCTATGGCTACACCTTC.

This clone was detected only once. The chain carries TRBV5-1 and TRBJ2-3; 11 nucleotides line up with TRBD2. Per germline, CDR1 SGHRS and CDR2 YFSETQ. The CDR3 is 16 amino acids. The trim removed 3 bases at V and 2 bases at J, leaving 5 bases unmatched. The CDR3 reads CASSSGTSGLTDTQYF. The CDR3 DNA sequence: TGCGCCAGCAGCTCAGGGACTAGCGGACTCACAGATACGCAGTATTTT. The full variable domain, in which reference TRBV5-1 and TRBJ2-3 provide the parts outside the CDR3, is KAGVTQTPRYLIKTRGQQVTLSCSPISGHRSVSWYQQTPGQGLQFLFEYFSETQRNKGNFPGRFSGRQFSNSRSEMNVSTLELGDSALYLCASSSGTSGLTDTQYFGPGTRLTVL.

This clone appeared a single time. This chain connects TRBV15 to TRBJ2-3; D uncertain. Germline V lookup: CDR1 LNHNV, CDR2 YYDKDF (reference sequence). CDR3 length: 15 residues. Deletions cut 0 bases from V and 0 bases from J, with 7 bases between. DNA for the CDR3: TGTGCCACCAGCAGAGATTACGGGAGCACAGATACGCAGTATTTT. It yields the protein CATSRDYGSTDTQYF.

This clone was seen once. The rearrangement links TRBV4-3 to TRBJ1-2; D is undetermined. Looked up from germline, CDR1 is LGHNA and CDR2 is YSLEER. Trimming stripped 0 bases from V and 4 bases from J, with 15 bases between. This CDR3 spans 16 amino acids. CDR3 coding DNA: TGCGCCAGCAGCCAAGATCGATGGGTCGTGAGCTATGGCTACACCTTC. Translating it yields CASSQDRWVVSYGYTF.

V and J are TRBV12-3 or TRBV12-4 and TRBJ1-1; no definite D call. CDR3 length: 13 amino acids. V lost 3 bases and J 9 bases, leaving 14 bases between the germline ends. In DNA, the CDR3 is TGTGCCAGCAGTTTGAAATACCGTACGCAAGCTTTCTTT. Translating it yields CASSLKYRTQAFF.

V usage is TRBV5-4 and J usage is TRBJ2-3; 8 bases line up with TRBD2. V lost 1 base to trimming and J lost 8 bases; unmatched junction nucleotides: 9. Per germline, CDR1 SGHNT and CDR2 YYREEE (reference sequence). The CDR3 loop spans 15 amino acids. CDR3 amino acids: CASSLSSGSIGTQYF. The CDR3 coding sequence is TGTGCCAGCAGCTTGTCCAGCGGGAGTATAGGTACGCAGTATTTT.

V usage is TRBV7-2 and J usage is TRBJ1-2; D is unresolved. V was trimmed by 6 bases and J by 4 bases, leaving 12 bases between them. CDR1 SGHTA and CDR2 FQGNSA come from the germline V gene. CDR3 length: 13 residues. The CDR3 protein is CASSPDGRYGYTF. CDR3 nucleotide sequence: TGTGCCAGCAGTCCTGACGGCCGCTATGGCTACACCTTC.

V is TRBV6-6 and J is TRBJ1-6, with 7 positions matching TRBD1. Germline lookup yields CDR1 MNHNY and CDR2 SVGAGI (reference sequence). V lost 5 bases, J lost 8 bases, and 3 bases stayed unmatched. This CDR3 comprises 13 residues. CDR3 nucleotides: TGTGCCAGCAGTCCACAGGGGTATTCACCCCTCCACTTT. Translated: CASSPQGYSPLHF.

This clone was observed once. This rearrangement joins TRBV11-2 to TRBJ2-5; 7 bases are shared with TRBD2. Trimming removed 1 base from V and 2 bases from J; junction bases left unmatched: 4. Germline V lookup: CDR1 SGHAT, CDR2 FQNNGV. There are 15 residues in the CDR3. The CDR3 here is CASSLGAGVQETQYF. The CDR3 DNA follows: TGTGCCAGCAGCTTAGGGGCGGGAGTGCAAGAGACCCAGTACTTC.

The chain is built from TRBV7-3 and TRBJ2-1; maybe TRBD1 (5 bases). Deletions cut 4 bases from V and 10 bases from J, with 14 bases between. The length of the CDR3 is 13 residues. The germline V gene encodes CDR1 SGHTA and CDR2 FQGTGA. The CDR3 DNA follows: TGTGCCAGCAGCTCCGACTCTTACAGGGAGCAGTTCTTC. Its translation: CASSSDSYREQFF.

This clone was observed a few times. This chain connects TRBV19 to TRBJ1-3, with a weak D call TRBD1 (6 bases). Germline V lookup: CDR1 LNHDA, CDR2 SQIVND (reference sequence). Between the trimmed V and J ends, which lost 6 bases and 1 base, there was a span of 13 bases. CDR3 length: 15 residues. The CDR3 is CASSRGGTSGNTIYF. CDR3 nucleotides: TGTGCCAGTAGCCGAGGGGGGACATCTGGAAACACCATATATTTT.

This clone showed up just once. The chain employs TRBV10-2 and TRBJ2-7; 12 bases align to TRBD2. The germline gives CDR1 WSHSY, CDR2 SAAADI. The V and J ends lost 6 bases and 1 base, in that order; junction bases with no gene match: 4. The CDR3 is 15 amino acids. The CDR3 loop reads CASRELAGGSYEQYV. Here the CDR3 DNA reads TGCGCCAGCAGGGAACTAGCGGGGGGATCCTACGAGCAGTACGTC.

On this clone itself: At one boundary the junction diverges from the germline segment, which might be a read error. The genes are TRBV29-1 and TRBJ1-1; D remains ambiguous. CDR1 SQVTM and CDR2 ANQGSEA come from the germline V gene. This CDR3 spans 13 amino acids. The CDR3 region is CSAELGENTEAFF. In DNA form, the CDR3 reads TGCAGCGCTGAACTTGGGGAGAACACTGAAGCTTTCTTT.

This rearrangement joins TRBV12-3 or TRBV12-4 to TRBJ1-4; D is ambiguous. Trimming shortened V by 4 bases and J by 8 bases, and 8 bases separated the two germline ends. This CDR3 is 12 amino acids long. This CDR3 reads CASSYQGEKLFF. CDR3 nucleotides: TGTGCCAGCAGTTACCAAGGGGAAAAACTGTTTTTT.